This T cell receptor beta chain stems from a study of shared clonotypes between healthy human individuals. Study-wide findings and caveats: Depth of sequencing was expected to influence donor clonotype sharing.

Comment on this clone: Its target is unknown.

Profiling relied on immunoSEQ multiplex PCR, and the TCRdb table lists in-frame clones only, not all of them. The sample contains 2.3 million or so clones, approximately 93% of which appear only once. Donors were healthy HIV-negative adults without recently reported acute infections or vaccinations. CD45RA+ naive and CD45RA-negative memory subsets were separated from CD4+ cells. Germline V lookup: CDR1 SEHNR, CDR2 FQNEAQ (reference sequence). The J segment lost 4 bases and the V segment lost 5 bases, leaving 9 bases of the junction unmatched. This CDR3 has 15 residues. The sequence was obtained from a young man in good health. Some clones in this sample may be carry-over from other donors' samples. V and J are TRBV7-9 and TRBJ1-2, with 8 bases that match TRBD1. Specimen: naive CD4+ T cells from PBMCs. Subset meaning: CD45RA+ positively selected. DNA of the CDR3: TGTGCCAGCAGCGCCGGACAGGGAGTAGTCTATGGCTACACCTTC. Translation: CASSAGQGVVYGYTF.